This T cell receptor beta chain is drawn from a study of T cell repertoires in cytomegalovirus infection. Turning to the study itself: CMV infection and matching HLA type were both indicated by public TCR beta signatures.

This CDR3 contains 17 residues. V shed 3 bases and J shed 9 bases, with 24 bases lying between them. CDR1 is LGHNT, CDR2 FRNRAP, per germline. The sample holds many counts of this clonotype. The antigen remains undetermined. MiXCR, run by TCRdb on the reads, gives a single entry per CDR3 protein. The table lists roughly 920,000 distinct CDR3 sequences, around 32% of them singletons. The rearrangement joins TRBV12-5 to TRBJ2-1; D unresolved. The TCR originated in a human donor in good health (CMV status not recorded). Some clones in this sample may be carry-over from other donors' samples. The sample here was cultured CD8+ T cells from PBMCs, taken from culture after CMV antigen stimulation. CDR3 in amino acids: CASGFTLEDRPMGEQFF. Written as DNA, the CDR3 is TGTGCTAGTGGTTTCACACTCGAGGACCGCCCGATGGGTGAGCAGTTCTTC.